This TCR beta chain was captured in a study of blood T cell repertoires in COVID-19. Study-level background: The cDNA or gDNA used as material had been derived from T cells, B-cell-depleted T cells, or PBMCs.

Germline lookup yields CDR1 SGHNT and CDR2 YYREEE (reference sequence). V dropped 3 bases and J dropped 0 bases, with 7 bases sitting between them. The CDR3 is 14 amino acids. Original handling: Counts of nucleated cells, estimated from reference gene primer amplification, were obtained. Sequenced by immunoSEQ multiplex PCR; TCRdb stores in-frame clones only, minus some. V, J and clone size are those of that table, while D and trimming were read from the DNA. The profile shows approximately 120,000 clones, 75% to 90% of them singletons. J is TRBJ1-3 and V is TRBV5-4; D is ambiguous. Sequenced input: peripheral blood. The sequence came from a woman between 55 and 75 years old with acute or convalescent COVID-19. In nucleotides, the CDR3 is TGTGCCAGCAGCTCACAGATCTCTGGAAACACCATATATTTT. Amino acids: CASSSQISGNTIYF.